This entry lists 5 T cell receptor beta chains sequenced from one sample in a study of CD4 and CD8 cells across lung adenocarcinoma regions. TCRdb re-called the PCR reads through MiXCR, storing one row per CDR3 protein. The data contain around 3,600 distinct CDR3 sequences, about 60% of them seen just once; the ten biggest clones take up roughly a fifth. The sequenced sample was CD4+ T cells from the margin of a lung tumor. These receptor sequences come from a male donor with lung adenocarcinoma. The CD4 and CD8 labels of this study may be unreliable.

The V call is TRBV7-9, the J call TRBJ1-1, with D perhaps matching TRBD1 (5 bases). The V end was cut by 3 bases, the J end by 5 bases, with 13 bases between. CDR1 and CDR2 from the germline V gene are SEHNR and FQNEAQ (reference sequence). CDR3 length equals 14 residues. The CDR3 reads CASSFYSRGTEAFF. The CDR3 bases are TGTGCCAGCAGCTTCTACTCTCGGGGGACTGAAGCTTTCTTT.

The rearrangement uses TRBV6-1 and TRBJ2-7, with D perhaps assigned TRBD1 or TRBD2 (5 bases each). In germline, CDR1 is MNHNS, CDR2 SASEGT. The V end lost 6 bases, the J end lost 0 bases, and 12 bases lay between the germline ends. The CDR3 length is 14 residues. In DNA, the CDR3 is TGTGCCAGCAGAAGAGGGGTGAGCTCCTACGAGCAGTACTTC. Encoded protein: CASRRGVSSYEQYF.

Here the CDR3 reads CASRQDRDGFSGNTIYF. CDR3 DNA: TGTGCCAGCAGGCAGGACAGGGATGGTTTTTCTGGAAACACCATATATTTT. The chain carries TRBV6-1 and TRBJ1-3; 8 positions match TRBD1. CDR1 and CDR2 from the germline V gene are MNHNS and SASEGT. J gave up 1 base and V 6 bases, and 11 bases lay outside the gene matches. The CDR3 spans 17 residues.

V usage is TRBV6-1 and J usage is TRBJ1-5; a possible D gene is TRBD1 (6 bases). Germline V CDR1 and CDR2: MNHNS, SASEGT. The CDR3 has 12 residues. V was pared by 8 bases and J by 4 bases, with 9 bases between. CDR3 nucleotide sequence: TGTGCCAGCCACCAGGGGAATCAGCCCCAGCATTTT. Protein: CASHQGNQPQHF.

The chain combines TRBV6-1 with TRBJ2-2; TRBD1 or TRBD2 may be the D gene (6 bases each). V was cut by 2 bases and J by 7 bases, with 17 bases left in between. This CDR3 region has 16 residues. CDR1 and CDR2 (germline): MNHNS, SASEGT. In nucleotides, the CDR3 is TGTGCCAGCAGTGAAATCGGGGGACACGTTGGCGGGGAGCTGTTTTTT. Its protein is CASSEIGGHVGGELFF.